This is a list of T cell receptor beta chains from one sample in a study of T cell responses to AZD1222 COVID-19 vaccine. Repertoires were generated with immunoSEQ multiplex PCR, while TCRdb's copy carries only in-frame clones and drops some. The data show roughly 200,000 clones, roughly 93% seen once. The specimen comprised peripheral blood, sampled 28 days after the second dose of the MenACWY control vaccine. The source is an adult who received the MenACWY meningococcal vaccine as a control. The CDR3 runs from the conserved cysteine through the conserved F or W. D genes are given only for firm matches. Size is omitted from some rows. Given values are once, few, many or a class for expanded clones.

d_gene: TRBD2
j_gene: TRBJ2-4
abundance: -
v_gene: TRBV6-1
CDR3nt: TGTGCCAGCAGTGAACAGCGGGGGGGCAAAAACATTCAGTACTTC
CDR3aa: CASSEQRGGKNIQYF

d_gene: -
j_gene: TRBJ1-2
abundance: -
v_gene: TRBV16
CDR3nt: TGTGCCAGCAGCCGCGGCACCAGTGGCTACACCTTC
CDR3aa: CASSRGTSGYTF

d_gene: -
j_gene: TRBJ1-1
abundance: -
v_gene: TRBV4-1
CDR3nt: TGCGCCAGCAGCCAGGCTCCGGGACTCCCGGGAGCTTTCTTT
CDR3aa: CASSQAPGLPGAFF

d_gene: -
j_gene: TRBJ2-2
abundance: -
v_gene: TRBV11-2
CDR3nt: TGTGCCAGCAGCCGATGGGGGACCTACACCGGGGAGCTGTTTTTT
CDR3aa: CASSRWGTYTGELFF

d_gene: -
j_gene: TRBJ2-1
abundance: -
v_gene: TRBV6-9
CDR3nt: TGTGCCAGCAGTTTGAATGGGGGCTATGAGCAGTTCTTC
CDR3aa: CASSLNGGYEQFF

d_gene: -
j_gene: TRBJ1-2
abundance: -
v_gene: TRBV29-1
CDR3nt: TGCAGCGCTACCCGGGCAGGGAGCTCCCTCTATGGCTACACCTTC
CDR3aa: CSATRAGSSLYGYTF

d_gene: -
j_gene: TRBJ2-7
abundance: -
v_gene: TRBV6-5
CDR3nt: TGTGCCAGCAGTCTTGCCCGGGGGGCTGTCTACGAGCAGTACTTC
CDR3aa: CASSLARGAVYEQYF

d_gene: -
j_gene: TRBJ2-2
abundance: -
v_gene: TRBV19
CDR3nt: TGTGCCAGTACCTCGTCCCTGGCCCCCGGGACCTATTACGGGGAGCTGTTTTTT
CDR3aa: CASTSSLAPGTYYGELFF

d_gene: -
j_gene: TRBJ1-1
abundance: -
v_gene: TRBV7-2
CDR3nt: TGTGCCAGCAGCTCAAGGGCAGGTGGGCCAAACACTGAAGCTTTCTTT
CDR3aa: CASSSRAGGPNTEAFF

d_gene: TRBD1
j_gene: TRBJ1-2
abundance: -
v_gene: TRBV10-3
CDR3nt: TGTGCCATCAGTGATCAGGGACAGGGAGGATATGGCTACACCTTC
CDR3aa: CAISDQGQGGYGYTF

d_gene: -
j_gene: TRBJ1-5
abundance: once
v_gene: TRBV3-1/TRBV3-2
CDR3nt: TGTGCGGCGGGGCTTGGCAATCAGCCCCAGCATTTT
CDR3aa: CAAGLGNQPQHF

d_gene: -
j_gene: TRBJ1-6
abundance: -
v_gene: TRBV30
CDR3nt: TGTGCCTGGAGTTTGGGGGCAGGCCTTGCGGGCTCCTATAATTCACCCCTCCACTTT
CDR3aa: CAWSLGAGLAGSYNSPLHF

d_gene: -
j_gene: TRBJ2-5
abundance: -
v_gene: TRBV5-6
CDR3nt: TGTGCCAGCAGGACGGGGCTAAGGGAAGAGACCCAGTACTTC
CDR3aa: CASRTGLREETQYF

d_gene: -
j_gene: TRBJ2-1
abundance: once
v_gene: TRBV7-2
CDR3nt: TGTGCCAGCAGCTTCCGCCACAATGAGCAGTTCTTC
CDR3aa: CASSFRHNEQFF

d_gene: -
j_gene: TRBJ1-3
abundance: -
v_gene: TRBV7-2
CDR3nt: TGTGCCAGCAGCTCGGGACCTTCTGGAAACACCATATATTTT
CDR3aa: CASSSGPSGNTIYF

d_gene: -
j_gene: TRBJ1-5
abundance: once
v_gene: TRBV2
CDR3nt: TGTGCCAGCAGGGGGAGCTATAGCAATCAGCCCCAGCATTTT
CDR3aa: CASRGSYSNQPQHF

d_gene: -
j_gene: TRBJ2-7
abundance: -
v_gene: TRBV3-1/TRBV3-2
CDR3nt: TGTGCCAGCAGCCGGGACTCCCACTCCTACGAGCAGTACTTC
CDR3aa: CASSRDSHSYEQYF

d_gene: -
j_gene: TRBJ1-2
abundance: -
v_gene: TRBV4-3
CDR3nt: TGCGCCAGCAGCCAAGACCTAGGCATTCAGTATGGCTACACCTTC
CDR3aa: CASSQDLGIQYGYTF

d_gene: -
j_gene: TRBJ2-5
abundance: -
v_gene: TRBV5-6
CDR3nt: TGTGCCAGCAGCTTGGATAGTCGGGAGACCCAGTACTTC
CDR3aa: CASSLDSRETQYF

d_gene: TRBD1
j_gene: TRBJ1-2
abundance: -
v_gene: TRBV24-1
CDR3nt: TGTGCCACCAGTGACAAGGACAGGGGAAACTATGGCTACACCTTC
CDR3aa: CATSDKDRGNYGYTF

d_gene: -
j_gene: TRBJ1-5
abundance: -
v_gene: TRBV19
CDR3nt: TGTGCCACCCTAGTTGTGGGGGGCGCGGGGGGAGGGCCCCAGCATTTT
CDR3aa: CATLVVGGAGGGPQHF

d_gene: -
j_gene: TRBJ2-7
abundance: once
v_gene: TRBV30
CDR3nt: TGTGCCCGCCAAACAGCGTCCGAGCAGTACTTC
CDR3aa: CARQTASEQYF

d_gene: -
j_gene: TRBJ1-6
abundance: -
v_gene: TRBV7-2
CDR3nt: TGTGCCAGCAGCTTAGAGCAGGGCTATGGGTCACCCCTCCACTTT
CDR3aa: CASSLEQGYGSPLHF

d_gene: -
j_gene: TRBJ1-2
abundance: -
v_gene: TRBV27
CDR3nt: TGTGCCAGCAGTTTATCTAGCAGGGCTAACTATGGCTACACCTTC
CDR3aa: CASSLSSRANYGYTF

d_gene: TRBD1
j_gene: TRBJ2-2
abundance: -
v_gene: TRBV11-3
CDR3nt: TGTGCCAGCAGCCCCGGGACAGTGACCGGGGAGCTGTTTTTT
CDR3aa: CASSPGTVTGELFF

d_gene: -
j_gene: TRBJ2-2
abundance: -
v_gene: TRBV18
CDR3nt: TGTGCCAGCTCACCACCGGTTGGCGAGGAGCTGTTTTTT
CDR3aa: CASSPPVGEELFF

d_gene: -
j_gene: TRBJ1-2
abundance: -
v_gene: TRBV6-5
CDR3nt: TGTGCCAGCAGGATTGGACAGGGCTACACCTTC
CDR3aa: CASRIGQGYTF

d_gene: -
j_gene: TRBJ2-7
abundance: -
v_gene: TRBV6-6
CDR3nt: TGTGCCAGCAGTTACTCAGGGGCCTACGAGCAGTACTTC
CDR3aa: CASSYSGAYEQYF

d_gene: TRBD1
j_gene: TRBJ1-4
abundance: -
v_gene: TRBV11-2
CDR3nt: TGTGCCAGCACTACCAGGGGGGGCGCAACTAATGAAAAACTGTTTTTT
CDR3aa: CASTTRGGATNEKLFF

d_gene: -
j_gene: TRBJ1-2
abundance: -
v_gene: TRBV3-1/TRBV3-2
CDR3nt: TGTGCCAGCAGCCAAGGAGGAGGCTCCGATGGCTACACCTTC
CDR3aa: CASSQGGGSDGYTF

d_gene: -
j_gene: TRBJ1-6
abundance: -
v_gene: TRBV5-6
CDR3nt: TGTGCCAGCAGCTTGAGGTTTGGGGGAACCCTCCACTTT
CDR3aa: CASSLRFGGTLHF

d_gene: -
j_gene: TRBJ1-3
abundance: -
v_gene: TRBV19
CDR3nt: TGTGCCAGTAGTCGCACCTCCAACACCATATATTTT
CDR3aa: CASSRTSNTIYF

d_gene: TRBD2
j_gene: TRBJ2-3
abundance: -
v_gene: TRBV3-1/TRBV3-2
CDR3nt: TGTGCCAGCAGCCAAGATTCTAGCGGGGGGGCCAGGGCAGATACGCAGTATTTT
CDR3aa: CASSQDSSGGARADTQYF

d_gene: TRBD1
j_gene: TRBJ2-7
abundance: once
v_gene: TRBV27
CDR3nt: TGTGCCAGCAGTCCCTGGACAGGCGCTCCCTACGAGCAGTACTTC
CDR3aa: CASSPWTGAPYEQYF

d_gene: -
j_gene: TRBJ1-3
abundance: few
v_gene: TRBV9
CDR3nt: TGTGCCAGCAGCGACCCCTCTCGAGGAAACACCATATATTTT
CDR3aa: CASSDPSRGNTIYF

d_gene: -
j_gene: TRBJ2-2
abundance: once
v_gene: TRBV18
CDR3nt: TGTGCCAGTTCCCGTGCGACCGAGAGGGGCACCGGGGAGCTGTTTTTT
CDR3aa: CASSRATERGTGELFF

d_gene: -
j_gene: TRBJ1-3
abundance: -
v_gene: TRBV3-1/TRBV3-2
CDR3nt: TGTGCCAGCAGCCGAAGTTCGGTTCGGCCCAAGGACACCATATATTTT
CDR3aa: CASSRSSVRPKDTIYF

d_gene: -
j_gene: TRBJ2-3
abundance: -
v_gene: TRBV27
CDR3nt: TGTGCCAGCAGTTTCGGCGGCAAGACAGATACGCAGTATTTT
CDR3aa: CASSFGGKTDTQYF

d_gene: TRBD2
j_gene: TRBJ2-3
abundance: -
v_gene: TRBV30
CDR3nt: TGTGCCTGGAGACCTGTTGTAACTAGCGGGGGGAAACCAGATACGCAGTATTTT
CDR3aa: CAWRPVVTSGGKPDTQYF

d_gene: -
j_gene: TRBJ1-5
abundance: -
v_gene: TRBV6-1
CDR3nt: TGTGCCAGCAGTGAAGCGCCGCCCGGGTTGTCTTCCCGCAATCAGCCCCAGCATTTT
CDR3aa: CASSEAPPGLSSRNQPQHF

d_gene: -
j_gene: TRBJ1-2
abundance: -
v_gene: TRBV19
CDR3nt: TGTGCCAGTAGTATAGTGGACGGAGAGGTCTATGGCTACACCTTC
CDR3aa: CASSIVDGEVYGYTF

d_gene: TRBD2
j_gene: TRBJ2-5
abundance: -
v_gene: TRBV12-3/TRBV12-4
CDR3nt: TGTGCCAGCAGTTTGGGCGGGGGAGAGACCCAGTACTTC
CDR3aa: CASSLGGGETQYF

d_gene: -
j_gene: TRBJ2-2
abundance: -
v_gene: TRBV5-1
CDR3nt: TGCGCCAGCAGCTTGTTGGAGGTCACCGGGGAGCTGTTTTTT
CDR3aa: CASSLLEVTGELFF

d_gene: TRBD1
j_gene: TRBJ2-2
abundance: -
v_gene: TRBV19
CDR3nt: TGTGCCAGTAGCCCTGGACAGGGGGCTGGCGGGGAGCTGTTTTTT
CDR3aa: CASSPGQGAGGELFF

d_gene: TRBD1
j_gene: TRBJ1-5
abundance: -
v_gene: TRBV12-5
CDR3nt: TGTGCTAGTGGTTCGCCGGGACAGGGGAAGGTGGACAATCAGCCCCAGCATTTT
CDR3aa: CASGSPGQGKVDNQPQHF

d_gene: TRBD1
j_gene: TRBJ1-4
abundance: -
v_gene: TRBV5-5
CDR3nt: TGTGCCAGCAGCTCCCCGGGACAGGGACATGAAAAACTGTTTTTT
CDR3aa: CASSSPGQGHEKLFF

d_gene: -
j_gene: TRBJ1-2
abundance: -
v_gene: TRBV4-2
CDR3nt: TGTGCCAGCAGCCAAGACCCGGGGACGGGGACCGCAAGCTACACCTTC
CDR3aa: CASSQDPGTGTASYTF

d_gene: TRBD1
j_gene: TRBJ1-1
abundance: -
v_gene: TRBV30
CDR3nt: TGTGCCTGGAAATTGTCAGGGGGCTGGGACACTGAAGCTTTCTTT
CDR3aa: CAWKLSGGWDTEAFF

d_gene: -
j_gene: TRBJ1-2
abundance: -
v_gene: TRBV18
CDR3nt: TGTGCCAGCTCACCACGAACCTTCACCGGGACGGTATATGGCTACACCTTC
CDR3aa: CASSPRTFTGTVYGYTF

d_gene: -
j_gene: TRBJ1-4
abundance: -
v_gene: TRBV19
CDR3nt: TGTGCCAGTGCCTCGAAGGGGCGAGGGAGTGAAAAACTGTTTTTT
CDR3aa: CASASKGRGSEKLFF

d_gene: TRBD1
j_gene: TRBJ2-7
abundance: -
v_gene: TRBV5-1
CDR3nt: TGCGCCAGCAGCCACCCCGGACAGGGGGGCGAGCAGTACTTC
CDR3aa: CASSHPGQGGEQYF

d_gene: -
j_gene: TRBJ1-5
abundance: -
v_gene: TRBV15
CDR3nt: TGTGCCACCAGCAGAGATTCAGGGGTGGGCAATCAGCCCCAGCATTTT
CDR3aa: CATSRDSGVGNQPQHF

d_gene: TRBD1
j_gene: TRBJ1-1
abundance: -
v_gene: TRBV3-1/TRBV3-2
CDR3nt: TGTGCCAGCAGCCAAGTTCCCCCAGGGGGCACTGAAGCTTTCTTT
CDR3aa: CASSQVPPGGTEAFF

d_gene: -
j_gene: TRBJ1-1
abundance: -
v_gene: TRBV18
CDR3nt: TGTGCCAGCTCACCACCGTCCAGGGGTGGCACTGAAGCTTTCTTT
CDR3aa: CASSPPSRGGTEAFF

d_gene: TRBD1
j_gene: TRBJ1-2
abundance: -
v_gene: TRBV5-5
CDR3nt: TGTGCCAGCAGCTGGGGACAGGGGGAGGACTACACCTTC
CDR3aa: CASSWGQGEDYTF

d_gene: -
j_gene: TRBJ1-1
abundance: -
v_gene: TRBV15
CDR3nt: TGTGCCACCAGCAGAGAGGGGAACACTGAAGCTTTCTTT
CDR3aa: CATSREGNTEAFF

d_gene: -
j_gene: TRBJ2-3
abundance: -
v_gene: TRBV19
CDR3nt: TGTGCCAGTAGACCCCGCGCTGGCGGGGAGAGGACAGATACGCAGTATTTT
CDR3aa: CASRPRAGGERTDTQYF

d_gene: TRBD1
j_gene: TRBJ2-7
abundance: -
v_gene: TRBV19
CDR3nt: TGTGCCAGTAGCCCAGGGGGAAGCTCCTACGAGCAGTACTTC
CDR3aa: CASSPGGSSYEQYF